This T cell receptor beta chain was sequenced for a study of OX40 agonist ivuxolimab in advanced cancers. Background on the whole study: Ivuxolimab was an agonistic, fully human IgG2 monoclonal antibody directed against OX40 (CD134), a costimulatory receptor. Of the 50 to 55 dose-escalation patients, hepatocellular carcinoma was present in around 20, melanoma in approximately 15, renal cell carcinoma in 9 and head and neck cancer in 9. Intravenous ivuxolimab was administered to patients every 2 weeks at six dose levels: 0.01, 0.1, 0.3, 1.5, 3 and 10 mg/kg. The purpose of peripheral TCRbeta sequencing was to test whether ivuxolimab changed TCR sequence diversity and led to clonal T-cell expansion. Patients were allowed to have had prior anti-PD-1, anti-PD-L1 or anti-CTLA-4 therapy, and around 40% of the dose-escalation patients had previously received checkpoint inhibitors. A male proportion of around 83% and a mean age of 60 years, ranging from about 23 to 90, were recorded for the dose-escalation cohort. The paper describes the monotherapy dose-escalation part (N of about 47 patients) of the phase I trial of ivuxolimab. Partial responses were achieved by three dose-escalation patients, of whom one had hepatocellular carcinoma and two had cutaneous melanoma.

Study-level results and caveats: After ivuxolimab, more expanded clones were found on average in CD8+ T cells than in CD4+ T cells. The antigen specificity of the clonally expanded peripheral T cells was not determined. In the 0.1-3.0 mg/kg groups, partial responders had among the lowest normalized peripheral clonal expansion, particularly in CD8+ T cells. Low levels of normalized T-cell clonal expansion were also shown by some nonresponding patients. At doses of 0.1 to 3.0 mg/kg, clonal expansion of both CD4+ and CD8+ T cells in blood was seen between baseline and week 6.

The CDR3 measures 15 amino acids from cysteine to phenylalanine. The sequence is cut down to CDR3 DNA, 45 bases in frame from base 1. Trimming costs V 1 base and J 0 bases, and their ends lie 7 bases apart. The CDR1 and CDR2 encoded by the germline V gene are SGHTA and FQGNSA. Genomic DNA was isolated from the sorted cells so that the TCRbeta CDR3 region could be sequenced. The immunoSEQ Assay was used for sequencing of TCRbeta CDR3 regions. TCRdb's version of the immuneACCESS table is confined to in-frame rearrangements and falls short of the full clone set. An unresolved V gene accounts for under half of the shortfall where checked; the remainder is of unknown origin. Here the sample has about 37,000 clones; approximately 84% occur a single time. The biggest ten clones account for about 20% of the sample. Patients with a history of autoimmune disease or receiving systemic immunosuppression were excluded from the trial. Peripheral blood for TCR sequencing was collected from all dose cohorts at baseline, on cycle 4 day 1, and on cycle 7 day 1. The samples were drawn from a first-in-human, open-label, multicenter phase I dose-escalation trial of ivuxolimab. Adults with locally advanced or metastatic head and neck squamous cell, hepatocellular, melanoma or renal cell carcinoma were enrolled in the trial. Before TCR sequencing, CD4+ T cells and CD8+ T cells were sorted from peripheral blood as separate populations.

A remark on this clone: Its recognized antigen is unknown. No base quality values were provided; no much bigger clone lies one nucleotide off.

The sequence came from an adult with an advanced solid tumor such as melanoma, head and neck, liver or kidney cancer. Specimen: CD4+ or CD8+ T cells sorted from blood, collected in a trial of the OX40 agonist ivuxolimab. The chain employs TRBV7-2 and TRBJ1-5, with the D gene not clear enough to name. Here is the DNA: TGTGCCAGCAGCTTAGATCGAAATAGCAATCAGCCCCAGCATTTT. Its protein product is CASSLDRNSNQPQHF.